This T cell receptor (beta chain) was identified in a study of blood T cell repertoires in COVID-19. Study context: COVID-19 samples, acute and convalescent, were from the United States, Italy and Spain. Sample material is recorded as cDNA or gDNA derived from T cells, B-cell-depleted T cells, or PBMCs.

V was pared by 9 bases and J by 4 bases, with 16 bases between. This CDR3 contains 14 residues. CDR1 and CDR2 from the germline V gene are LNHDA and SQIVND (reference sequence). How the authors handled the data: Reference gene primer amplification yielded estimated nucleated cell counts. Clones were read by immunoSEQ multiplex PCR, and TCRdb kept only the in-frame ones, dropping some. From that table come the V and J calls and clone size; the DNA was used to work out D and trimming. The sample records 150,000 or so clones, roughly nine tenths being singletons. Sequencing was done on a sample of peripheral blood. The clonotype originates from a woman aged 70-85 years with acute or convalescent COVID-19. This chain joins TRBV19 and TRBJ2-1; weak D call: TRBD1 (5 bases). The CDR3 is CASRPRVAYNEQFF. The CDR3 nucleotides are TGTGCCAGCCGACCCAGGGTTGCATACAATGAGCAGTTCTTC.